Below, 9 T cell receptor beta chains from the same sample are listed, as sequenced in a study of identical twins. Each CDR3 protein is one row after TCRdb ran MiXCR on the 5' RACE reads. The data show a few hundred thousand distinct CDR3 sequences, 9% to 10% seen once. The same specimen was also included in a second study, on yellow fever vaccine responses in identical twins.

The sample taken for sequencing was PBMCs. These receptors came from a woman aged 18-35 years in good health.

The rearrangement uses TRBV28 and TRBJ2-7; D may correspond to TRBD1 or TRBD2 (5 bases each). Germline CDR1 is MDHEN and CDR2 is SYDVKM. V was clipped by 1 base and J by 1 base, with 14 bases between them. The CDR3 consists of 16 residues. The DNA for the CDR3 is TGTGCCAGCAGTTTATTGGGGACCCCTGCTTCCTACGAGCAGTACTTC. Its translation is CASSLLGTPASYEQYF.

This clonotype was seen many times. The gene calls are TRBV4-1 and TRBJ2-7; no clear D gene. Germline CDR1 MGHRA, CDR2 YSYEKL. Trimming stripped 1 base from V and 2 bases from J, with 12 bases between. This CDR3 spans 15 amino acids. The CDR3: CASSQGVSPTYEQYF. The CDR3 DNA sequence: TGCGCCAGCAGCCAAGGGGTTAGCCCCACCTACGAGCAGTACTTC.

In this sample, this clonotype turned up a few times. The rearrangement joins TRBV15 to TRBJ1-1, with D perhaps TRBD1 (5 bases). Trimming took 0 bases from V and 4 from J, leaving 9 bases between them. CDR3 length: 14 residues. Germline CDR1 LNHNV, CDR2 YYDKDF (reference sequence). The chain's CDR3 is CATSRDRGITEAFF. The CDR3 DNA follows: TGTGCCACCAGCAGAGACCGGGGGATCACTGAAGCTTTCTTT.

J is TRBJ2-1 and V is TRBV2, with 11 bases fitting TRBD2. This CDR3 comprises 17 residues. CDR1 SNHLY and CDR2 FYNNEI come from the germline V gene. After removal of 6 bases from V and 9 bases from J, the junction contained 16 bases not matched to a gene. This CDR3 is CASRGGLGTSGGAEQFF. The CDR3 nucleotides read TGTGCCAGCAGGGGCGGTTTAGGGACTAGCGGAGGAGCTGAGCAGTTCTTC. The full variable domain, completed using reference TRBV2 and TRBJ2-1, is EPEVTQTPSHQVTQMGQEVILRCVPISNHLYFYWYRQILGQKVEFLVSFYNNEISEKSEIFDDQFSVERPDGSNFTLKIRSTKLEDSAMYFCASRGGLGTSGGAEQFFGPGTRLTVL.

CDR3 protein: CSAGDSAYNEQFF. CDR3 coding DNA: TGCAGTGCTGGGGACAGCGCTTACAATGAGCAGTTCTTC. V usage is TRBV20-1 and J usage is TRBJ2-1; 7 positions agree with TRBD1. The junction had 5 bases not matched to a gene; V was cut back by 5 bases and J by 4 bases. The CDR3 runs to 13 residues. CDR1 is DFQATT, CDR2 SNEGSKA, per germline (reference sequence).

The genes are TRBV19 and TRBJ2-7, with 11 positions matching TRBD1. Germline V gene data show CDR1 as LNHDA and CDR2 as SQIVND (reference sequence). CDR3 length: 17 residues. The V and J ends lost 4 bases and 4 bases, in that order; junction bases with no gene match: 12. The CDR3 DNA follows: TGTGCCAGTAGTACAGGGGACAGGGGGATGCGCGGTTACGAGCAGTACTTC. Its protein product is CASSTGDRGMRGYEQYF.

As DNA, the CDR3 is TGTGCCAGCAGCCACGACTACGCCTACGAGCAGTACTTC. Translated: CASSHDYAYEQYF. The gene calls are TRBV3-1 and TRBJ2-7, with D possibly matching TRBD2 (5 bases). The CDR3 length is 13 residues. The ends were cut back, 3 bases at V and 2 bases at J, with 8 bases in the middle. Germline CDR1 and CDR2: LGHDT and YNNKEL (reference sequence).

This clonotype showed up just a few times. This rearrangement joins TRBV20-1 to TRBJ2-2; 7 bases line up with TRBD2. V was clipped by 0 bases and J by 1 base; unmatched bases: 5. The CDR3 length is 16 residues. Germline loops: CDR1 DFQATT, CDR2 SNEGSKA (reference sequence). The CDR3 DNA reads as TGCAGTGCTAGAGATCCAGCGGGGATGAACACCGGGGAGCTGTTTTTT. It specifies CSARDPAGMNTGELFF.

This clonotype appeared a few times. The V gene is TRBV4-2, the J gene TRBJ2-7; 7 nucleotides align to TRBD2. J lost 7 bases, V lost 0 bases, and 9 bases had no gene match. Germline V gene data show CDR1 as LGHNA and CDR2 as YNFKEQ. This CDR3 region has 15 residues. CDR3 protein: CASSQEAGALREQYF. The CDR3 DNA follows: TGTGCCAGCAGCCAAGAGGCGGGAGCGCTGCGGGAGCAGTACTTC.